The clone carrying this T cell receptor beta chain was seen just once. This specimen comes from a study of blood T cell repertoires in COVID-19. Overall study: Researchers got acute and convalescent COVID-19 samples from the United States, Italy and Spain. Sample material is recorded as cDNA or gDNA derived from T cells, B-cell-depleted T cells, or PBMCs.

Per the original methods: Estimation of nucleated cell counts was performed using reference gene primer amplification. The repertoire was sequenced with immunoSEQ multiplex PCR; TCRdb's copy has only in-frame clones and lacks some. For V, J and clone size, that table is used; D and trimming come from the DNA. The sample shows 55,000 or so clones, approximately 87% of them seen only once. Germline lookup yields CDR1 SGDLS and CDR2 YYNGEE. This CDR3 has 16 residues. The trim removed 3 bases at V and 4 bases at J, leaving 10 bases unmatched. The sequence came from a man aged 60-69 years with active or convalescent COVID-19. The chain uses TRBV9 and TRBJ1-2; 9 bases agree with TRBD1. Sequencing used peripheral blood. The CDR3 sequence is CASSAPQGAHFYGYTF. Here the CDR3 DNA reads TGTGCCAGCAGCGCCCCACAGGGGGCGCATTTCTATGGCTACACCTTC.